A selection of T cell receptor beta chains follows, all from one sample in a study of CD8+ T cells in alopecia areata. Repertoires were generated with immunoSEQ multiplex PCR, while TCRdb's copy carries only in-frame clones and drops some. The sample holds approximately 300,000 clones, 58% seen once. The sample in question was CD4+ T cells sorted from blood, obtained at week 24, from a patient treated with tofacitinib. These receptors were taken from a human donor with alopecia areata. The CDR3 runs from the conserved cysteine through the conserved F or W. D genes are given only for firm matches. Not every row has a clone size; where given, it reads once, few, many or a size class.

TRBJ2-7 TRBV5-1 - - CASSWTTGGAYEQYF TGCGCCAGCAGCTGGACGACAGGAGGGGCCTACGAGCAGTACTTC
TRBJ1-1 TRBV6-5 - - CASSRDGNTEAFF TGTGCCAGCAGTCGTGACGGGAACACTGAAGCTTTCTTT
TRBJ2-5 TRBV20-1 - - CSARDLETQYF TGCAGTGCTAGAGATCTGGAGACCCAGTACTTC
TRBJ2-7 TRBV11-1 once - CASSSPGHSSSYEQYF TGTGCCAGCAGCTCACCGGGACACTCGAGCTCCTACGAGCAGTACTTC
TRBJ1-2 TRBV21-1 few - CASSRNYGYTF TGTGCCAGCAGCAGAAATTATGGCTACACCTTC
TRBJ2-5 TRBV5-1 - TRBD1 CASRDTTGTGETQYF TGCGCCAGCAGGGATACGACCGGGACAGGGGAGACCCAGTACTTC
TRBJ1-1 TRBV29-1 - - CSVDRGRREAFF TGCAGCGTTGACAGGGGACGGCGTGAAGCTTTCTTT
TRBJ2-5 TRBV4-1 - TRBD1 CASSPRTGAQETQYF TGCGCCAGCAGCCCCCGGACAGGGGCGCAAGAGACCCAGTACTTC
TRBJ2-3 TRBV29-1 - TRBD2 CSVELGGGHTQYF TGCAGCGTTGAATTGGGCGGGGGGCATACGCAGTATTTT
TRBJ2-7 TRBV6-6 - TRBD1 CASSYSSDRDEQYF TGTGCCAGCAGTTACTCATCGGACAGGGACGAGCAGTACTTC
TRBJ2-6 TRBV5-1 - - CASSLTGLSSGANVLTF TGCGCCAGCAGCTTGACAGGTTTAAGCTCTGGGGCCAACGTCCTGACTTTC
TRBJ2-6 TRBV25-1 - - CASTPRAGANVLTF TGTGCCAGCACCCCCAGGGCTGGGGCCAACGTCCTGACTTTC
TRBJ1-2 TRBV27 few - CASSLSLMGDYGYTF TGTGCCAGCAGTTTATCTCTAATGGGCGACTATGGCTACACCTTC
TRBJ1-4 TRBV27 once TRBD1 CASSPGTGREKLFF TGTGCCAGCAGTCCCGGGACAGGGAGAGAAAAACTGTTTTTT
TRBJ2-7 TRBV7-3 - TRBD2 CASITSGVAAEQYF TGTGCCAGCATCACTAGCGGGGTGGCGGCCGAGCAGTACTTC
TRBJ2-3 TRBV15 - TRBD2 CATSSTSGDPRATQYF TGTGCCACCAGCTCGACTAGCGGAGACCCCCGGGCTACGCAGTATTTT
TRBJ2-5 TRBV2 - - CASSGASQTQYF TGTGCCAGCAGTGGCGCTAGTCAGACCCAGTACTTC
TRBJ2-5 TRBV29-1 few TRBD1 CSAVLGTAQETQYF TGCAGCGCCGTATTGGGGACAGCCCAAGAGACCCAGTACTTC
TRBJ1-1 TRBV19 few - CASSRGLEAFF TGTGCCAGTAGTCGGGGGCTTGAAGCTTTCTTT
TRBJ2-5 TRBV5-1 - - CASSLAGRQETQYF TGCGCCAGCAGCTTGGCCGGCCGGCAAGAGACCCAGTACTTC
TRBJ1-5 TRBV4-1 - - CASSQPGQVQSNQPQHF TGCGCCAGCAGCCAACCCGGACAAGTCCAATCCAATCAGCCCCAGCATTTT
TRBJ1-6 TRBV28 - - CASRTSTGNNSPLHF TGTGCCAGCAGAACCTCGACAGGAAATAATTCACCCCTCCACTTT
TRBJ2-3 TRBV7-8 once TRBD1 CASTPDRTQYF TGTGCCAGCACCCCGGACAGGACGCAGTATTTT
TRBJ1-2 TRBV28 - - CASSLRQNYGYTF TGTGCCAGCAGTTTGAGACAGAACTATGGCTACACCTTC
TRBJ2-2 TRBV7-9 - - CASSLVPIHAGELFF TGTGCCAGCAGCTTAGTCCCTATACACGCCGGGGAGCTGTTTTTT
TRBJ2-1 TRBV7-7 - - CASSFRPTGNNEQFF TGTGCTAGCAGCTTTCGACCGACAGGCAACAATGAGCAGTTCTTC
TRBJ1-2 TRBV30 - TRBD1 CAWSVDRDYGYTF TGTGCCTGGAGTGTAGACAGGGACTATGGCTACACCTTC
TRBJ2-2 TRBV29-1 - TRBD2 CSGTSGGNTGELFF TGCAGCGGTACTAGCGGGGGGAACACCGGGGAGCTGTTTTTT
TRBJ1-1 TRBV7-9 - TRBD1 CASSLLDRGLSAFF TGTGCCAGCAGCTTACTGGACAGGGGGCTGTCGGCTTTCTTT
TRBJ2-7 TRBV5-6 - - CASRPGGNRVWEQYF TGTGCCAGCAGGCCCGGGGGAAACAGGGTTTGGGAGCAGTACTTC
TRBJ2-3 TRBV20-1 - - CSAGNTQYF TGCAGTGCTGGGAATACGCAGTATTTT
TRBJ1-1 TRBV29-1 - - CSVALVKGKAFF TGCAGCGTGGCCCTGGTGAAGGGCAAAGCTTTCTTT
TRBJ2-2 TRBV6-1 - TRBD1 CASSGRDRGTGELFF TGTGCCAGCAGTGGTCGGGACAGGGGAACCGGGGAGCTGTTTTTT
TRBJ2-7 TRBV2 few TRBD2 CASSAGTSGTYEQYF TGTGCCAGCAGTGCCGGGACTAGCGGAACCTACGAGCAGTACTTC
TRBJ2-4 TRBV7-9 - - CASSAMGGLAKNIQYF TGTGCCAGCAGCGCCATGGGGGGTTTAGCCAAAAACATTCAGTACTTC
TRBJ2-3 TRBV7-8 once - CASSLGLSPRGTDTQYF TGTGCCAGCAGCTTAGGACTATCCCCCAGGGGCACAGATACGCAGTATTTT
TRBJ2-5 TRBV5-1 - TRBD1 CASSGWDSQETQYF TGCGCCAGCAGCGGGTGGGACAGTCAAGAGACCCAGTACTTC